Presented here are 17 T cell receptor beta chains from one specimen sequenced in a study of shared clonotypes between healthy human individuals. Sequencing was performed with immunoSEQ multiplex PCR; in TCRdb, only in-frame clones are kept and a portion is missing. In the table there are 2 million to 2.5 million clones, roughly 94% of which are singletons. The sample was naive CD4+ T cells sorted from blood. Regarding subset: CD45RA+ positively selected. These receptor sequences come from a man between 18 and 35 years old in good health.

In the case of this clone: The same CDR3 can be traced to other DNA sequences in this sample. The CDR3 DNA follows: TGTGCCAGCATGACAGGCATGAACACTGAAGCTTTCTTT. This translates into CASMTGMNTEAFF. This chain connects TRBV28 to TRBJ1-1; a possible D gene is TRBD1 (6 bases). V shed 7 bases and J shed 0 bases, with 9 bases lying between them. Germline V gives CDR1 MDHEN, CDR2 SYDVKM. The CDR3 runs 13 residues.

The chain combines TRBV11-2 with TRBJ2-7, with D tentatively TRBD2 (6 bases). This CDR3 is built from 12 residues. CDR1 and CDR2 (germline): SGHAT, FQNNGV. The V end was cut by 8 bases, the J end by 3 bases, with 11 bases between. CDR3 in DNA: TGTGCCAGCTCCTTAGCGGACTACGAGCAGTACTTC. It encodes CASSLADYEQYF.

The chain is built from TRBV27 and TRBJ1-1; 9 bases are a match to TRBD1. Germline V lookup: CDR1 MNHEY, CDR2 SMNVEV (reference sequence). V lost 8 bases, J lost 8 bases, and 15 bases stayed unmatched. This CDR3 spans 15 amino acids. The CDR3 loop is CASSWRDRVGSEAFF. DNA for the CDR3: TGTGCCAGCTCCTGGAGGGACAGGGTAGGGTCGGAAGCTTTCTTT.

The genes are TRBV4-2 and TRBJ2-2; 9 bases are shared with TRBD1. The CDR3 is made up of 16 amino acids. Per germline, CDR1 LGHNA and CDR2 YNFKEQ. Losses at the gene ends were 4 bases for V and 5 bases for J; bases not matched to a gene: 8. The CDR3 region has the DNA TGTGCCAGCAGCCTCGCGGGACAGGGTAGGACCGGGGAGCTGTTTTTT. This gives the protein CASSLAGQGRTGELFF.

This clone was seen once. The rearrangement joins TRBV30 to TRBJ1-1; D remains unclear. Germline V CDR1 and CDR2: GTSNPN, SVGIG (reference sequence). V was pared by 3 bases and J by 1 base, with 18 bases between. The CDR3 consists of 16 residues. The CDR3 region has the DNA TGTGCCTGGAGCGAAGCCGGGCTATGGCAGAACACTGAAGCTTTCTTT. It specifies CAWSEAGLWQNTEAFF.

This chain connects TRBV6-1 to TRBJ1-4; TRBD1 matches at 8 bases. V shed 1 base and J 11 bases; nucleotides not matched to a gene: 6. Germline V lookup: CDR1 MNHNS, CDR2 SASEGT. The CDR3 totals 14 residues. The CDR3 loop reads CASSEGGQGWKLFF. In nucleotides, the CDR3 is TGTGCCAGCAGTGAAGGAGGACAGGGCTGGAAACTGTTTTTT.

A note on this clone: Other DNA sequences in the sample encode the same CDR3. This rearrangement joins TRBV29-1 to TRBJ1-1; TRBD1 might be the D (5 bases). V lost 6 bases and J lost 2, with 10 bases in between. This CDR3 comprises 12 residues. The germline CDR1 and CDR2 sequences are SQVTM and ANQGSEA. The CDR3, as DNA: TGCAGCGTAGCGGGGGGAAACACTGAAGCTTTCTTT. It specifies CSVAGGNTEAFF.

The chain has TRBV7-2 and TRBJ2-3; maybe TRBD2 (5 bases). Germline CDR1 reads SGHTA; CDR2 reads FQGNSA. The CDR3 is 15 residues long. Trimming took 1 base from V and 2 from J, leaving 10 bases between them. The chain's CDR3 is CASSLERDFTDTQYF. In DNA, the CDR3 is TGTGCCAGCAGCTTAGAACGGGATTTCACAGATACGCAGTATTTT.

The CDR3 reads CASSQEGRDGYTF. The CDR3 DNA is TGTGCCAGCAGCCAAGAGGGTAGGGACGGCTACACCTTC. J is TRBJ1-2 and V is TRBV14; weak D call: TRBD1 (5 bases). The V end was cut by 0 bases, the J end by 8 bases, with 10 bases between. Germline V gene data show CDR1 as SGHDN and CDR2 as FVKESK. The CDR3 is 13 amino acids.

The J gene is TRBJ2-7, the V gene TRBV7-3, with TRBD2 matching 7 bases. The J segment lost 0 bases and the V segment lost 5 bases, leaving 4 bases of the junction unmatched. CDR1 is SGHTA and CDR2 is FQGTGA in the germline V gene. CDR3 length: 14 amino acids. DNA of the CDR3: TGTGCCAGCAGCCCGGGGGGTCTCTCCTACGAGCAGTACTTC. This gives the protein CASSPGGLSYEQYF.

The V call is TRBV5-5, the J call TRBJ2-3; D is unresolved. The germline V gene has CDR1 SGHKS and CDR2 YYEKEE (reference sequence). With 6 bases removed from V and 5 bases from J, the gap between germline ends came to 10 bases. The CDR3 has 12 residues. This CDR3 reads CASTSPGDTQYF. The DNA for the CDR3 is TGTGCCAGCACCTCCCCGGGAGATACGCAGTATTTT.

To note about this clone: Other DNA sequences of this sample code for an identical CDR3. The CDR3 reads CASSPLGGRETQYF. In DNA, the CDR3 is TGTGCCAGCTCACCACTCGGGGGTCGGGAGACCCAGTACTTC. The chain has TRBV18 and TRBJ2-5, with D possibly matching TRBD2 (6 bases). In germline, CDR1 is KGHSH, CDR2 LQKENI. The CDR3 has 14 amino acids. With 1 base removed from V and 5 bases from J, the gap between germline ends came to 11 bases.

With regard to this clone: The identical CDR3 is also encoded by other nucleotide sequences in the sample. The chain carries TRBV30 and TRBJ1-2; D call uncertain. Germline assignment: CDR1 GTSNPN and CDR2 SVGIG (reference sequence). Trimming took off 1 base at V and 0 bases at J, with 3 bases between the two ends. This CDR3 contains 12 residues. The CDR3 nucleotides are TGTGCCTGGAGTGGGACTAACTATGGCTACACCTTC. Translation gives CAWSGTNYGYTF.

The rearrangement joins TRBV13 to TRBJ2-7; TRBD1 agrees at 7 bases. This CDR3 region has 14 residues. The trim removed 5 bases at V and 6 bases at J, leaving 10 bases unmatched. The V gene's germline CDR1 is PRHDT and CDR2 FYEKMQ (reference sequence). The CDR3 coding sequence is TGTGCCAGCAGCAACCTTGACAGGGATGGCGAGCAGTACTTC. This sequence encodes CASSNLDRDGEQYF.

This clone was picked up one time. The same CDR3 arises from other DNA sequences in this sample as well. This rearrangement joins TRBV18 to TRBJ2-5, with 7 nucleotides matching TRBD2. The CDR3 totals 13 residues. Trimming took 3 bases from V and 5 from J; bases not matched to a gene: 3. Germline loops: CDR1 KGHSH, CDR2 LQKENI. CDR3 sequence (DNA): TGTGCCAGCTCACCTAATAGCGGGGAGACCCAGTACTTC. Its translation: CASSPNSGETQYF.

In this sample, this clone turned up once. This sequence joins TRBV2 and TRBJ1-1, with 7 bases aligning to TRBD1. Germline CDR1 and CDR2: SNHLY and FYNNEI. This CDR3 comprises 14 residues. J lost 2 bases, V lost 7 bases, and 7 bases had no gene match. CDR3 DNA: TGTGCCAGCAAGAGGACAGGCGTTAACACTGAAGCTTTCTTT. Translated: CASKRTGVNTEAFF.

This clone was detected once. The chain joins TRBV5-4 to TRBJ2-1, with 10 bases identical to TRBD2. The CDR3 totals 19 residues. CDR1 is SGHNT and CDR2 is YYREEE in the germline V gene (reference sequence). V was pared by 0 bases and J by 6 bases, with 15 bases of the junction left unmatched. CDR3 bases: TGTGCCAGCAGCTTGGAAGTACTAGCGGGACAAGCAGGTGGCAATGAGCAGTTCTTC. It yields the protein CASSLEVLAGQAGGNEQFF.